These 26 T cell receptor beta chains were all obtained from the same sample, sequenced in a study of CD8 T cells in Susac syndrome. About 0.5 to 1 ug RNA was reverse transcribed with random hexamers. Via MiXCR, TCRdb re-called the immunoSEQ multiplex PCR reads, giving one row per CDR3 protein. Of 70,000 or so distinct CDR3 sequences listed, 95% are singletons. Sequencing used CD8+ T cells from PBMCs. Receptor source: a human donor in good health.

V usage is TRBV7-8 and J usage is TRBJ2-5; 7 bases map to TRBD1. Per the germline V gene, CDR1 is SGHVS and CDR2 is FQNEAQ. The CDR3 has 14 residues. Unmatched junction bases numbered 9, after V lost 6 bases and J lost 5 bases. This chain's CDR3 is CASRGGEGYETQYF. As DNA, the CDR3 is TGTGCCAGCAGAGGGGGCGAAGGCTACGAGACCCAGTACTTC.

The chain uses TRBV5-1 and TRBJ2-5; the D is unclear. V was pared by 0 bases and J by 1 base, with 7 bases between. The CDR3 covers 14 residues. Germline V gene data show CDR1 as SGHRS and CDR2 as YFSETQ. The CDR3 nucleotides are TGCGCCAGCAGCTTGGATTTCCCCCAAGAGACCCAGTACTTC. The encoded protein is CASSLDFPQETQYF. Looking up the rest from reference TRBV5-1 and TRBJ2-5 gives the full variable domain: KAGVTQTPRYLIKTRGQQVTLSCSPISGHRSVSWYQQTPGQGLQFLFEYFSETQRNKGNFPGRFSGRQFSNSRSEMNVSTLELGDSALYLCASSLDFPQETQYFGPGTRLLVL.

V is TRBV7-2 and J is TRBJ2-1; 14 positions agree with TRBD2. Unmatched junction bases numbered 7, after V lost 6 bases and J lost 9 bases. This CDR3 spans 15 amino acids. CDR1 and CDR2 (germline): SGHTA, FQGNSA. The CDR3 nucleotides are TGTGCCAGCAGGCGGGGGACTAGCGGGGGTGGTGAGCAGTTCTTC. Translated: CASRRGTSGGGEQFF.

This clonotype was found once. The chain employs TRBV5-1 and TRBJ1-1, with no clear D. This CDR3 region has 12 residues. Germline values: CDR1 SGHRS, CDR2 YFSETQ. Trimming left V 0 bases short and J 5 bases short, with 5 bases between. The CDR3 spells CASSLDLTEAFF. CDR3 nucleotide sequence: TGCGCCAGCAGCTTGGATTTAACTGAAGCTTTCTTT.

V is TRBV3-1 and J is TRBJ2-2; 8 positions match TRBD1. Per germline, CDR1 LGHDT and CDR2 YNNKEL (reference sequence). CDR3 length: 14 amino acids. V lost 6 bases, J lost 1 base, and 1 base stayed unmatched. The CDR3 DNA reads TGTGCCAGCAGGGGACAGGTGAACACCGGGGAGCTGTTTTTT. Translation gives CASRGQVNTGELFF.

This clonotype has a single count. The chain carries TRBV7-8 and TRBJ2-1; TRBD2 is a possible D gene (6 bases). Looked up from germline, CDR1 is SGHVS and CDR2 is FQNEAQ. The CDR3 runs 15 residues. V was shortened by 5 bases and J by 6 bases, with 17 bases between the two germline ends. For the CDR3, the DNA is TGTGCCAGCAGCAGACGGGACGGGGAGGTCAATGAGCAGTTCTTC. It codes for CASSRRDGEVNEQFF.

This sequence joins TRBV4-3 and TRBJ2-1; D not certain. V shed 1 base and J shed 4 bases, with 8 bases lying between them. CDR1 and CDR2 (germline): LGHNA, YSLEER. This CDR3 comprises 14 residues. Here the CDR3 DNA reads TGCGCCAGCAGCCAAGTTCAGGATTACAATGAGCAGTTCTTC. It is translated as CASSQVQDYNEQFF.

This clonotype appeared once. The chain's CDR3 is CASSQLGLNEKLFF. The CDR3 nucleotides are TGCGCCAGCAGCCAATTGGGCTTGAATGAAAAACTGTTTTTT. The gene calls are TRBV4-3 and TRBJ1-4; no clear D gene. This CDR3 is built from 14 residues. Trimming removed 2 bases at V and 5 bases at J, with 9 bases between. In germline, CDR1 is LGHNA, CDR2 YSLEER.

The chain is built from TRBV28 and TRBJ2-1; D is perhaps TRBD2 (6 bases). The CDR3 consists of 14 residues. Germline CDR1 MDHEN, CDR2 SYDVKM. Trimming stripped 5 bases from V and 4 bases from J, with 12 bases between. The CDR3 protein is CASSARDSYNEQFF. The CDR3, as DNA: TGTGCCAGCAGTGCTAGGGACTCTTACAATGAGCAGTTCTTC.

The V call is TRBV12-3 or TRBV12-4, the J call TRBJ2-5; D is ambiguous. The CDR3 extends over 14 amino acids. Trimming removed 5 bases at V and 0 bases at J, with 10 bases between. CDR3 coding DNA: TGTGCCAGCAGTATAGAGGACGACCAAGAGACCCAGTACTTC. Translation: CASSIEDDQETQYF.

The chain is built from TRBV29-1 and TRBJ1-2; TRBD1 agrees at 8 bases. Trimming took 7 bases from V and 0 from J; bases not matched to a gene: 4. Per the germline V gene, CDR1 is SQVTM and CDR2 is ANQGSEA. The CDR3 runs 13 residues. CDR3 sequence reads: CSARDRTNYGYTF. CDR3 nucleotide sequence: TGCAGCGCCCGGGACAGGACTAACTATGGCTACACCTTC.

The V and J genes are TRBV28 and TRBJ1-3; 9 bases agree with TRBD1. Germline values: CDR1 MDHEN, CDR2 SYDVKM. CDR3 length: 15 residues. V lost 4 bases and J lost 4; bases outside the gene matches: 5. The CDR3 spells CASSYGTGSGNTIYF. The CDR3 DNA follows: TGTGCCAGCAGTTATGGGACAGGGAGCGGAAACACCATATATTTT.

J is TRBJ1-2 and V is TRBV7-9; D may be TRBD1 (6 bases). Trimming removed 5 bases from V and 4 bases from J, with 17 bases in between. The CDR3 length is 15 residues. Germline V CDR1 and CDR2: SEHNR, FQNEAQ (reference sequence). The CDR3 here is CASSPSNRAGYGYTF. The CDR3 DNA is TGTGCCAGCAGCCCCTCGAACAGGGCTGGCTATGGCTACACCTTC. Together with reference TRBV7-9 and TRBJ1-2, the CDR3 gives the full variable domain: DTGVSQNPRHKITKRGQNVTFRCDPISEHNRLYWYRQTLGQGPEFLTYFQNEAQLEKSRLLSDRFSAERPKGSFSTLEIQRTEQGDSAMYLCASSPSNRAGYGYTFGSGTRLTVV.

The chain couples TRBV7-9 to TRBJ1-6, with D perhaps matching TRBD1 (5 bases). Germline CDR1 and CDR2: SEHNR and FQNEAQ (reference sequence). The CDR3 has 14 residues. Trimming took off 6 bases at V and 10 bases at J, with 16 bases between the two ends. CDR3 DNA: TGTGCCAGCAGGCCGGGGGTCCTTCACTCACCCCTCCACTTT. It is translated as CASRPGVLHSPLHF.

A single count supports this clonotype. The chain couples TRBV7-9 to TRBJ2-7; TRBD2 might be the D (5 bases). Trimming shortened V by 7 bases and J by 7 bases, and 11 bases separated the two germline ends. The CDR3 extends over 11 amino acids. Germline V gene lookup returns CDR1 SEHNR and CDR2 FQNEAQ (reference sequence). The CDR3 region has the DNA TGTGCCAGCACGGACTTTGGAGAGCAGTACTTC. Residues: CASTDFGEQYF.

CDR3 loop: CASSFLTDEAFF. As DNA, the CDR3 is TGTGCCAGCAGCTTCTTGACAGATGAAGCTTTCTTT. This chain uses TRBV7-9 with TRBJ1-1; TRBD1 is a possible D gene (5 bases). This CDR3 contains 12 residues. V lost 3 bases and J 7 bases, leaving 9 bases between the germline ends. Germline V gene data show CDR1 as SEHNR and CDR2 as FQNEAQ (reference sequence).

This clonotype was observed once. V usage is TRBV25-1 and J usage is TRBJ1-5; D is unresolved. V lost 0 bases and J 7 bases, leaving 10 bases between the germline ends. The germline CDR1 and CDR2 sequences are MGHDK and SYGVNS. The CDR3 covers 14 residues. CDR3 sequence (DNA): TGTGCCAGCAGTGAATACGGCAGTGGCCAGCCCCAGCATTTT. Translating gives CASSEYGSGQPQHF.

The chain carries TRBV9 and TRBJ1-2; D gene unclear. V was trimmed by 1 base and J by 2 bases, leaving 12 bases between them. Germline V lookup: CDR1 SGDLS, CDR2 YYNGEE. The CDR3 runs to 15 residues. The CDR3 reads CASSVTSQANYGYTF. The CDR3 DNA reads TGTGCCAGCAGCGTAACTTCTCAGGCGAACTATGGCTACACCTTC.

The V call is TRBV20-1, the J call TRBJ2-5; tentatively, D is TRBD2 (5 bases). Looked up from germline, CDR1 is DFQATT and CDR2 is SNEGSKA (reference sequence). There are 16 residues in the CDR3. V was trimmed by 3 bases and J by 3 bases, leaving 20 bases between them. CDR3 bases: TGCAGTGCTAGGGATACCCTTCGGGATGTAAAAGAGACCCAGTACTTC. Translated: CSARDTLRDVKETQYF.

The chain has TRBV5-4 and TRBJ1-5, with no clear D. The germline V gene encodes CDR1 SGHNT and CDR2 YYREEE (reference sequence). V lost 9 bases to trimming and J lost 1 base, with 14 bases between them. The CDR3 contains 14 residues. The CDR3 sequence is CATGTDGSNQPQHF. The CDR3 bases are TGTGCCACCGGAACCGATGGGAGCAATCAGCCCCAGCATTTT.

J is TRBJ2-2 and V is TRBV4-1; 11 bases align to TRBD2. There are 18 residues in the CDR3. Germline assignment: CDR1 MGHRA and CDR2 YSYEKL. The ends lost 3 bases at V and 2 bases at J; junction bases unmatched: 8. The CDR3 region is CASSQETSGAVNTGELFF. CDR3 DNA: TGCGCCAGCAGCCAGGAGACTAGCGGGGCGGTAAACACCGGGGAGCTGTTTTTT.

The chain combines TRBV30 with TRBJ2-3; the match to TRBD2 covers 8 bases. CDR3 length equals 13 residues. The V gene end was trimmed by 6 bases and the J gene end by 2 bases; junction bases not matched to a gene: 4. Germline V gene data show CDR1 as GTSNPN and CDR2 as SVGIG (reference sequence). The CDR3 DNA follows: TGTGCCTGCGGGCGGGGGGACACAGATACGCAGTATTTT. As protein: CACGRGDTDTQYF.

The chain recombines TRBV7-9 with TRBJ1-2, with D unclear. The CDR3 has 13 residues. The germline V and J ends were trimmed by 0 bases and 4 bases, with 6 bases remaining between them. From germline, CDR1 is SEHNR and CDR2 FQNEAQ (reference sequence). Here the CDR3 reads CASSLAQPYGYTF. CDR3 DNA sequence: TGTGCCAGCAGCTTAGCGCAGCCCTATGGCTACACCTTC.

This clonotype showed up just once. V usage is TRBV7-9 and J usage is TRBJ1-6; no firm D call. CDR3 length: 14 residues. CDR1 SEHNR and CDR2 FQNEAQ come from the germline V gene (reference sequence). The V gene lost 10 bases and the J gene lost 5 bases, with 15 bases spanning the gap. The CDR3 sequence: CAIPDSGDNSPLHF. CDR3 in DNA: TGTGCCATCCCCGATTCGGGTGATAATTCACCCCTCCACTTT.

This clonotype was seen only once. V gene TRBV19 combines with J gene TRBJ2-1; TRBD2 agrees at 8 bases. Germline assignment: CDR1 LNHDA and CDR2 SQIVND (reference sequence). The CDR3 sequence is 15 residues long. Unmatched junction bases numbered 5, after V lost 5 bases and J lost 2 bases. This chain's CDR3 is CASSRGGGPYNEQFF. The CDR3 coding sequence is TGTGCCAGTAGTCGGGGGGGCGGCCCCTACAATGAGCAGTTCTTC.

V gene TRBV27 combines with J gene TRBJ1-1, with D possibly being TRBD1 (5 bases). CDR1 is MNHEY, CDR2 SMNVEV, per germline (reference sequence). V was clipped by 2 bases and J by 7 bases, with 11 bases between them. The CDR3 sequence is 13 residues long. CDR3 in amino acids: CASSLGQGLEAFF. The CDR3 DNA is TGTGCCAGCAGTTTAGGGCAGGGCCTTGAAGCTTTCTTT.